The rows below give T cell receptor beta chains drawn from one sample of a study of Graves' ophthalmopathy and Graves' hyperthyroidism. TCRdb re-called the multiplex PCR reads through MiXCR, storing one row per CDR3 protein. The sample yields approximately 1.2 million distinct CDR3 sequences, 35% to 40% seen once. Input material: peripheral blood or thyroid tissue (not recorded which). These receptor sequences come from an adult man with Graves' hyperthyroidism. Both conserved end residues are part of each CDR3. A D gene is named only where the DNA matches it firmly. A clone size is listed for some rows: how often the clone was seen (once, few, many), or a class if it is expanded.

14	TRBJ1-4	.	many	TRBV29-1	CSVLPGTSNEKLFF	TGCAGCGTTCTCCCCGGGACAAGCAATGAAAAACTGTTTTTT
15	TRBJ1-1	TRBD1	few	TRBV7-2	CASSPGDRENTEAFF	TGTGCCAGCAGTCCGGGGGACAGAGAGAACACTGAAGCTTTCTTT
14	TRBJ1-1	.	.	TRBV12-3/TRBV12-4	CASSEIVMNTEAFF	TGTGCCAGCAGTGAGATCGTCATGAACACTGAAGCTTTCTTT
18	TRBJ1-4	.	many	TRBV11-2	CASSLDRAGTEHNEKLFF	TGTGCCAGCAGCTTAGACCGAGCCGGGACGGAGCATAATGAAAAACTGTTTTTT
18	TRBJ2-3	.	.	TRBV7-2	CASSLSLGQRGYSDTQYF	TGTGCCAGCAGCTTGTCCCTAGGGCAACGGGGGTATTCAGATACGCAGTATTTT
16	TRBJ1-6	.	.	TRBV7-9	CASSLVRDNYNSPLHF	TGTGCCAGCAGCTTAGTCCGGGACAACTATAATTCACCCCTCCACTTT
12	TRBJ2-5	.	many	TRBV7-9	CASSLIEETQYF	TGTGCCAGCAGCTTAATAGAAGAGACCCAGTACTTC
17	TRBJ1-1	TRBD1	.	TRBV9	CASSPEGAGQGVTEAFF	TGTGCCAGCAGCCCAGAAGGGGCGGGACAGGGTGTTACTGAAGCTTTCTTT
19	TRBJ1-1	TRBD1	few	TRBV14	CASSLASRGTESPNTEAFF	TGTGCCAGCAGCTTAGCGAGTCGAGGGACAGAAAGCCCGAACACTGAAGCTTTCTTT
13	TRBJ1-1	.	many	TRBV2	CASSDTENTEAFF	TGTGCCAGCAGTGACACTGAGAACACTGAAGCTTTCTTT
12	TRBJ2-2	.	many	TRBV6-5	CAAPTWTGELFF	TGTGCCGCCCCCACGTGGACCGGGGAGCTGTTTTTT
16	TRBJ2-5	.	few	TRBV15	CATSRGTRSPGETQYF	TGTGCCACCAGCAGAGGAACTCGATCGCCAGGGGAGACCCAGTACTTC
12	TRBJ1-2	TRBD1	.	TRBV10-3	CATSDRGLSYTF	TGTGCCACCAGCGACAGGGGTCTGAGCTACACCTTC
19	TRBJ2-5	TRBD2	few	TRBV13	CASSLGVSASGRTGETQYF	TGTGCCAGCAGCTTGGGGGTGTCCGCTAGCGGGCGGACCGGGGAGACCCAGTACTTC
14	TRBJ1-5	TRBD1	few	TRBV10-2	CASRNTGENQPQHF	TGCGCCAGCAGAAATACAGGGGAAAATCAGCCCCAGCATTTT
11	TRBJ2-7	.	many	TRBV7-2	CASSPSRWQYF	TGTGCCAGCAGCCCCAGCCGATGGCAGTACTTC
15	TRBJ1-1	.	many	TRBV19	CASSTQDSPNTEAFF	TGTGCCAGTAGTACCCAAGACAGCCCGAACACTGAAGCTTTCTTT
15	TRBJ1-3	.	many	TRBV7-2	CASSRAGTELNTIYF	TGTGCCAGCAGCCGGGCCGGGACGGAATTAAACACCATATATTTT
18	TRBJ2-7	TRBD2	once	TRBV7-9	CASSQLPAGTSGGYEQYF	TGTGCCAGCAGCCAACTTCCTGCCGGGACTAGCGGAGGCTACGAGCAGTACTTC
12	TRBJ1-2	.	.	TRBV29-1	CSVVQARSGYTF	TGCAGCGTTGTCCAGGCTCGCTCGGGCTACACCTTC
13	TRBJ1-6	TRBD1	.	TRBV7-2	CASSPGTGQFLHF	TGTGCCAGCAGCCCCGGGACAGGGCAGTTTCTCCACTTT
13	TRBJ2-7	.	many	TRBV20-1	CSAGRVQGLEQYF	TGCAGTGCTGGCAGAGTGCAGGGTCTCGAGCAGTACTTC
13	TRBJ1-2	TRBD1	.	TRBV28	CASSRRGGYGYTF	TGTGCCAGCAGCCGCAGGGGGGGCTATGGCTACACCTTC
14	TRBJ1-6	.	.	TRBV5-4	CASSLFGTPGPLHF	TGTGCCAGCAGCTTGTTTGGGACCCCGGGGCCCCTCCACTTT
13	TRBJ2-7	.	.	TRBV10-2	CASSGSWDYEQYF	TGCGCCAGCAGTGGTAGCTGGGACTACGAGCAGTACTTC
12	TRBJ1-4	TRBD1	once	TRBV29-1	CSVVTRGEKLFF	TGCAGCGTCGTCACCAGGGGGGAAAAACTGTTTTTT
13	TRBJ1-1	.	.	TRBV5-1	CASTPVGGTEAFF	TGCGCCAGCACCCCGGTGGGAGGCACTGAAGCTTTCTTT
15	TRBJ1-2	.	many	TRBV7-8	CASSLSQGVGWGYTF	TGTGCCAGCAGCTTGTCGCAGGGTGTCGGGTGGGGCTACACCTTC
14	TRBJ1-1	TRBD1	once	TRBV2	CASTKDRVSTEAFF	TGTGCCAGCACAAAGGACAGGGTGAGCACTGAAGCTTTCTTT
15	TRBJ2-7	TRBD1	few	TRBV5-1	CASSSRGTDSYEQYF	TGCGCCAGCAGCTCGAGAGGGACAGACTCCTACGAGCAGTACTTC
15	TRBJ2-5	TRBD2	.	TRBV27	CASRTLAGVQETQYF	TGTGCCAGCAGAACGCTAGCGGGGGTCCAAGAGACCCAGTACTTC
11	TRBJ2-5	TRBD1	.	TRBV10-3	CAIGTGFSQYF	TGTGCCATCGGGACAGGGTTTTCCCAGTACTTC
15	TRBJ1-1	TRBD1	few	TRBV6-5	CASRPPGQVGTEAFF	TGTGCCAGCAGACCCCCGGGACAGGTGGGCACTGAAGCTTTCTTT
13	TRBJ2-7	.	.	TRBV2	CATAGPGVYEQYF	TGTGCAACAGCGGGCCCTGGGGTCTACGAGCAGTACTTC
16	TRBJ2-6	.	.	TRBV10-3	CASSEFMTAGANVLTF	TGTGCCAGCAGTGAATTCATGACGGCGGGGGCCAACGTCCTGACTTTC
14	TRBJ2-7	.	many	TRBV20-1	CSASLGSTGYEQYF	TGCAGTGCTAGTTTAGGGTCCACCGGGTACGAGCAGTACTTC
13	TRBJ2-7	.	.	TRBV10-1	CASSEPDSDEQYF	TGCGCCAGCAGTGAGCCGGACAGCGACGAGCAGTACTTC
17	TRBJ1-5	.	few	TRBV6-5	CASSVHGPKLPNQPQHF	TGTGCCAGCAGTGTGCATGGGCCCAAGCTCCCCAATCAGCCCCAGCATTTT
16	TRBJ1-4	TRBD1	.	TRBV25-1	CASSPIRRGRGEKLFF	TGTGCCAGCAGTCCGATCCGCAGGGGGCGAGGTGAAAAACTGTTTTTT
13	TRBJ2-7	TRBD2	many	TRBV12-3/TRBV12-4	CASSPGLAGEQYF	TGTGCCAGCAGTCCTGGACTAGCGGGAGAGCAGTACTTC
13	TRBJ2-7	.	.	TRBV29-1	CSVAQLASYEQYF	TGCAGCGTTGCCCAGTTAGCCTCCTACGAGCAGTACTTC
15	TRBJ2-5	.	once	TRBV7-3	CASSDLARVAETQYF	TGTGCCAGCAGCGACCTGGCTAGGGTAGCAGAGACCCAGTACTTC
15	TRBJ2-7	TRBD2	.	TRBV4-2	CASSLTSGSGYEQYF	TGTGCCAGCAGCCTCACTAGCGGGAGCGGTTACGAGCAGTACTTC
15	TRBJ2-6	.	many	TRBV24-1	CATSDLLGGANVLTF	TGTGCCACCAGTGATTTGCTCGGTGGGGCCAACGTCCTGACTTTC
14	TRBJ1-5	.	.	TRBV20-1	CSARRGVVNQPQHF	TGCAGTGCTAGACGGGGGGTTGTCAATCAGCCCCAGCATTTT
13	TRBJ2-5	TRBD1	.	TRBV6-4	CASSERQGLTQYF	TGTGCCAGCAGTGAGAGACAGGGGTTAACCCAGTACTTC
15	TRBJ1-5	TRBD1	.	TRBV20-1	CSARKTGGGNQPQHF	TGCAGTGCTAGAAAAACAGGGGGTGGTAATCAGCCCCAGCATTTT
18	TRBJ2-4	TRBD1	.	TRBV10-3	CAISEQGARGLAKNIQYF	TGTGCCATCAGTGAGCAGGGGGCAAGGGGGCTAGCCAAAAACATTCAGTACTTC
15	TRBJ2-7	TRBD1	many	TRBV7-8	CASSWETLTGVEQYF	TGTGCCAGCAGCTGGGAAACATTGACAGGGGTCGAGCAGTACTTC
17	TRBJ1-4	.	.	TRBV5-1	CASSGGTIGHLNEKLFF	TGCGCCAGCAGCGGGGGGACAATCGGACACCTCAATGAAAAACTGTTTTTT
15	TRBJ1-1	TRBD1	few	TRBV13	CASSPSSTGTTEAFF	TGTGCCAGCAGCCCCTCATCGACAGGGACCACTGAAGCTTTCTTT
13	TRBJ1-2	TRBD1	.	TRBV7-9	CASQGTAYYGYTF	TGTGCCAGCCAGGGGACAGCTTACTATGGCTACACCTTC